This T cell receptor (beta chain) comes out of a study of blood T cell repertoires in COVID-19. The CDR3 contains 18 residues. Per the germline V gene, CDR1 is MNHEY and CDR2 is SMNVEV (reference sequence). The V segment lost 0 bases and the J segment 0 bases; nucleotides outside the gene matches: 5. As handled by the study authors: By means of reference gene primer amplification, nucleated cell counts were estimated. TCRdb's table, derived via immunoSEQ multiplex PCR, lists solely in-frame clones and lacks some. That table supplies the V and J calls and clone size; D and trimming were determined from the DNA. The table lists under 300,000 clones, approximately 83% of them singletons, with less than 6.5% in the top ten.

This TCR came from a human donor in a cohort sampled during active COVID-19. Material for sequencing was peripheral blood. The chain has TRBV27 and TRBJ1-6; the match to TRBD1 covers 7 bases. CDR3 amino acids: CASSLSMGQSSYNSPLHF. CDR3 bases: TGTGCCAGCAGTTTATCGATGGGACAGAGCTCCTATAATTCACCCCTCCACTTT.